This passage covers 19 T cell receptor beta chains from one sample sequenced in a study of OX40 agonist ivuxolimab in advanced cancers. This table comes from immunoSEQ multiplex PCR, and its TCRdb copy is limited to in-frame clones, with some not included. This table holds over 45,000 clones, nearly 85% found once. This specimen consisted of CD4+ or CD8+ T cells sorted from blood, obtained in a trial of the OX40 agonist ivuxolimab. These receptors were collected from an adult with an advanced solid tumor such as melanoma, head and neck, liver or kidney cancer.

The rearrangement joins TRBV2 to TRBJ2-7; the match to TRBD1 covers 10 bases. CDR3 size: 15 residues. Per the germline V gene, CDR1 is SNHLY and CDR2 is FYNNEI. V trimming: 8 bases; J trimming: 6 bases; junction bases outside the gene matches: 13. The CDR3 coding sequence is TGTGCCAGCGCCTACGACAGGGGGCCGAGTCGCGAGCAGTACTTC. This encodes CASAYDRGPSREQYF.

The rearrangement uses TRBV5-6 and TRBJ2-3, with unresolved D. The CDR3 loop spans 11 amino acids. CDR1 and CDR2 (germline): SGHDT, YYEEEE. V was cut by 3 bases and J by 5 bases, with 4 bases left in between. The CDR3: CASSYGDTQYF. The CDR3 DNA follows: TGTGCCAGCAGCTACGGAGATACGCAGTATTTT.

The rearrangement uses TRBV25-1 and TRBJ2-1; 12 positions agree with TRBD2. In germline, CDR1 is MGHDK, CDR2 SYGVNS. There are 16 residues in the CDR3. Losses at the gene ends were 2 bases for V and 7 bases for J; bases not matched to a gene: 6. CDR3 sequence reads: CASSERAGLAGNEQFF. The CDR3 region has the DNA TGTGCCAGCAGTGAACGGGCGGGACTAGCGGGTAATGAGCAGTTCTTC.

The J gene is TRBJ1-2, the V gene TRBV2; D is unclear. The CDR3 has 14 residues. Germline CDR1 reads SNHLY; CDR2 reads FYNNEI. V dropped 0 bases and J dropped 2 bases, with 7 bases sitting between them. This CDR3 reads CASSEAPRNYGYTF. The CDR3 DNA is TGTGCCAGCAGTGAAGCGCCCCGAAACTATGGCTACACCTTC. Full variable domain (remainder filled in from reference TRBV2 and TRBJ1-2): EPEVTQTPSHQVTQMGQEVILRCVPISNHLYFYWYRQILGQKVEFLVSFYNNEISEKSEIFDDQFSVERPDGSNFTLKIRSTKLEDSAMYFCASSEAPRNYGYTFGSGTRLTVV.

The J gene is TRBJ2-5, the V gene TRBV2; D possibly corresponds to TRBD2 (6 bases). V was trimmed by 4 bases and J by 7 bases, leaving 19 bases between them. The CDR3 spans 15 residues. Germline-derived CDR1 and CDR2 are SNHLY and FYNNEI. The CDR3 DNA is TGTGCCAGCAGTGCAGATTGGAGGGAGAGTGGGACCCAGTACTTC. This translates into CASSADWRESGTQYF.

The chain uses TRBV7-9 and TRBJ2-1; TRBD2 matches at 7 bases. Trimming removed 3 bases from V and 2 bases from J; junction bases left unmatched: 1. The CDR3 covers 14 residues. Per the germline V gene, CDR1 is SEHNR and CDR2 is FQNEAQ (reference sequence). CDR3 region: CASSLAGAYNEQFF. As DNA, the CDR3 is TGTGCCAGCAGCTTGGCGGGAGCCTACAATGAGCAGTTCTTC.

The chain is built from TRBV14 and TRBJ2-1, with 7 bases matching TRBD2. This CDR3 is built from 13 residues. Germline CDR1 reads SGHDN; CDR2 reads FVKESK. Trimming removed 4 bases from V and 11 bases from J; junction bases left unmatched: 8. This CDR3 reads CASSPLGGDQQFF. The CDR3 DNA is TGTGCCAGCAGCCCACTTGGGGGGGACCAGCAGTTCTTC. The entire variable domain, with the rest obtained from reference TRBV14 and TRBJ2-1, is as follows: EAGVTQFPSHSVIEKGQTVTLRCDPISGHDNLYWYRRVMGKEIKFLLHFVKESKQDESGMPNNRFLAERTGGTYSTLKVQPAELEDSGVYFCASSPLGGDQQFFGPGTRLTVL.

V and J are TRBV11-3 and TRBJ2-7, with D possibly being TRBD2 (6 bases). V gave up 0 bases and J gave up 2 bases, with 14 bases separating them. This CDR3 is built from 16 residues. Germline V lookup: CDR1 SGHNT, CDR2 YENEEA. The CDR3 sequence is CASSLEKGGGTYEQYF. In DNA form, the CDR3 reads TGTGCCAGCAGCTTAGAGAAGGGAGGAGGTACCTACGAGCAGTACTTC.

This chain uses TRBV14 with TRBJ1-5; no clear D. Per the germline V gene, CDR1 is SGHDN and CDR2 is FVKESK. This CDR3 has 13 residues. The V and J ends lost 1 base and 6 bases respectively, with 7 bases between them. The CDR3 spells CASSQAGLQPQHF. CDR3 nucleotides: TGTGCCAGCAGCCAAGCGGGTCTTCAGCCCCAGCATTTT.

This chain uses TRBV15 with TRBJ2-3, with D possibly being TRBD1 (6 bases). Germline CDR1 and CDR2: LNHNV and YYDKDF (reference sequence). CDR3 size: 16 residues. V was shortened by 4 bases and J by 4 bases, with 18 bases between the two germline ends. The CDR3 is CATSTPGQGRADTQYF. CDR3 coding DNA: TGTGCCACCAGCACCCCCGGGCAGGGGAGAGCAGATACGCAGTATTTT. Full variable domain (missing parts from reference TRBV15 and TRBJ2-3): DAMVIQNPRYQVTQFGKPVTLSCSQTLNHNVMYWYQQKSSQAPKLLFHYYDKDFNNEADTPDNFQSRRPNTSFCFLDIRSPGLGDTAMYLCATSTPGQGRADTQYFGPGTRLTVL.

V and J are TRBV27 and TRBJ2-5; no clear D gene. CDR1 and CDR2 from the germline V gene are MNHEY and SMNVEV (reference sequence). This CDR3 region has 16 residues. The V end was cut by 5 bases, the J end by 1 base, with 17 bases between. The CDR3 DNA follows: TGTGCCAGCAGTCCTCAACCTACGGGTGGCCAAGAGACCCAGTACTTC. This translates into CASSPQPTGGQETQYF.

This sequence joins TRBV19 and TRBJ2-1; D is possibly TRBD2 (5 bases). In germline, CDR1 is LNHDA, CDR2 SQIVND (reference sequence). V was clipped by 2 bases and J by 1 base, with 18 bases between them. The CDR3 length is 18 residues. Here the CDR3 reads CASSIRRASYGSYNEQFF. The DNA of the CDR3 is TGTGCCAGTAGTATACGACGAGCTAGCTATGGGTCCTACAATGAGCAGTTCTTC.

The CDR3 sequence: CASSLGGNYGYTF. The CDR3 nucleotides are TGTGCCAGCAGTCTAGGGGGGAACTATGGCTACACCTTC. The rearrangement uses TRBV2 and TRBJ1-2; TRBD1 is a possible D gene (6 bases). Trimming removed 5 bases at V and 2 bases at J, with 9 bases between. The CDR3 spans 13 residues. CDR1 is SNHLY and CDR2 is FYNNEI in the germline V gene.

The V and J genes are TRBV5-1 and TRBJ2-5; 13 bases match TRBD2. CDR3 length: 14 residues. CDR1 is SGHRS, CDR2 YFSETQ, per germline. J lost 4 bases, V lost 4 bases, and 1 base had no gene match. CDR3 loop: CASSRTSGRETQYF. The CDR3 DNA reads as TGCGCCAGCAGCAGGACTAGCGGGAGAGAGACCCAGTACTTC.

V is TRBV20-1 and J is TRBJ2-1; weak D call: TRBD2 (5 bases). Trimming shortened V by 1 base and J by 9 bases, and 7 bases separated the two germline ends. This CDR3 has 11 residues. CDR1 is DFQATT and CDR2 is SNEGSKA in the germline V gene (reference sequence). This CDR3 reads CSARGSGEQFF. The CDR3 nucleotides read TGCAGTGCTAGAGGGAGCGGTGAGCAGTTCTTC.

This chain joins TRBV14 and TRBJ1-1; a weak D match, TRBD1 (5 bases). Germline V gene sequence: CDR1 SGHDN, CDR2 FVKESK. This CDR3 region has 15 residues. V was shortened by 0 bases and J by 1 base, with 9 bases between the two germline ends. The CDR3 loop is CASSQDIGGNTEAFF. The CDR3 DNA sequence: TGTGCCAGCAGCCAAGACATTGGGGGGAACACTGAAGCTTTCTTT.

V gene TRBV13 combines with J gene TRBJ2-1; TRBD2 matches at 9 bases. Germline CDR1 PRHDT, CDR2 FYEKMQ (reference sequence). V was clipped by 4 bases and J by 4 bases; unmatched bases: 5. The CDR3 totals 15 residues. The CDR3 spells CASSYPSGIYNEQFF. The CDR3 nucleotides read TGTGCCAGCAGCTACCCTAGCGGGATATACAATGAGCAGTTCTTC. The full variable domain, completed using reference TRBV13 and TRBJ2-1, is AAGVIQSPRHLIKEKRETATLKCYPIPRHDTVYWYQQGPGQDPQFLISFYEKMQSDKGSIPDRFSAQQFSDYHSELNMSSLELGDSALYFCASSYPSGIYNEQFFGPGTRLTVL.

The genes are TRBV28 and TRBJ1-6; D may be TRBD1 (6 bases). V was pared by 3 bases and J by 7 bases, with 16 bases between. This CDR3 spans 16 amino acids. Germline V gene sequence: CDR1 MDHEN, CDR2 SYDVKM. The CDR3 here is CASSFPRQAGNSPLHF. DNA for the CDR3: TGTGCCAGCAGTTTCCCCCGACAGGCGGGAAATTCACCCCTCCACTTT.

This clone was recorded a few times. The chain links TRBV6-1 to TRBJ1-4, with D unclear. This CDR3 is built from 14 residues. Germline V gene data show CDR1 as MNHNS and CDR2 as SASEGT. V lost 2 bases and J lost 3, with 7 bases in between. CDR3 coding DNA: TGTGCCAGCAGTGAAACGTGGGCTAATGAAAAACTGTTTTTT. Protein sequence: CASSETWANEKLFF.